The 14 T cell receptor beta chains below all came from one sample that was sequenced in a study of blood T cells in healthy people across ages. Together with a sample-barcoded 5' primer, a J-beta primer mix was included in a second PCR lasting roughly 6 to 12 cycles. MiXCR, run by TCRdb on the 5' RACE reads, gives a single entry per CDR3 protein. Of around 850,000 distinct CDR3 sequences listed, roughly 34% are singletons. Material: blood. The source of these receptors is a man aged 18 to 29 in good health.

The chain joins TRBV7-9 to TRBJ2-1, with TRBD2 matching 13 bases. Germline CDR1 and CDR2: SEHNR and FQNEAQ (reference sequence). This CDR3 contains 14 residues. V gave up 2 bases and J gave up 12 bases; unmatched junction bases: 4. CDR3 amino acids: CASSLTSGRVGQFF. DNA of the CDR3: TGTGCCAGCAGCTTAACTAGCGGGAGGGTCGGGCAGTTCTTC.

This sequence joins TRBV6-2 or TRBV6-3 and TRBJ2-1; 9 bases are a match to TRBD2. Germline V gene sequence: CDR1 MNHEY, CDR2 SVGEGT. Trimming at V came to 1 base and at J to 9 bases, leaving 7 bases not matched to a gene. The CDR3 loop spans 15 amino acids. CDR3 DNA sequence: TGTGCCAGCAGTTACTTGGCGGGGGGGCCATCTGAGCAGTTCTTC. Its translation is CASSYLAGGPSEQFF.

The rearrangement links TRBV7-9 to TRBJ1-1; D gene uncertain. With 5 bases removed from V and 3 bases from J, the gap between germline ends came to 10 bases. Germline CDR1 SEHNR, CDR2 FQNEAQ (reference sequence). The CDR3 extends over 13 amino acids. The CDR3 loop reads CASSPLLDTEAFF. The DNA of the CDR3 is TGTGCCAGCAGCCCCCTCCTGGACACTGAAGCTTTCTTT.

The chain carries TRBV4-3 and TRBJ1-4; D remains ambiguous. V was clipped by 0 bases and J by 3 bases, with 5 bases between them. This CDR3 region has 14 residues. Germline lookup yields CDR1 LGHNA and CDR2 YSLEER. The CDR3 nucleotides are TGCGCCAGCAGCCAAGAGCAGTCTAATGAAAAACTGTTTTTT. This gives the protein CASSQEQSNEKLFF.

This chain joins TRBV12-3 or TRBV12-4 and TRBJ1-4, with 10 positions matching TRBD1. V lost 7 bases to trimming and J lost 7 bases; unmatched junction nucleotides: 6. The CDR3 is 14 amino acids. CDR3 region: CASIKTGGSEKLFF. The CDR3, as DNA: TGTGCCAGCATCAAGACAGGGGGCTCTGAAAAACTGTTTTTT.

This clonotype was recorded at least ten times. This chain uses TRBV29-1 with TRBJ2-1, with TRBD2 matching over 11 bases. Trimming removed 4 bases from V and 2 bases from J; junction bases left unmatched: 7. The CDR3 is 16 amino acids. CDR1 is SQVTM, CDR2 ANQGSEA, per germline. The CDR3 sequence: CSVGLPGLAAYNEQFF. CDR3 DNA: TGCAGCGTTGGCCTCCCGGGACTAGCGGCCTACAATGAGCAGTTCTTC.

The V call is TRBV20-1, the J call TRBJ2-7, with 10 bases fitting TRBD1. This CDR3 comprises 14 residues. Germline CDR1 and CDR2: DFQATT and SNEGSKA (reference sequence). V lost 2 bases and J lost 5; bases outside the gene matches: 6. The CDR3 protein is CSARPGTGVNEQYF. CDR3 sequence (DNA): TGCAGTGCTAGACCCGGGACAGGGGTAAACGAGCAGTACTTC.

The CDR3 sequence: CASSLFSRFSGNTIYF. The CDR3 nucleotides are TGCGCCAGCAGCTTATTCTCAAGGTTTTCTGGAAACACCATATATTTT. The chain recombines TRBV5-1 with TRBJ1-3; D call uncertain. Trimming pared 2 bases from V and 1 base from J, leaving 13 bases between. Per the germline V gene, CDR1 is SGHRS and CDR2 is YFSETQ. CDR3 length equals 16 residues.

This clonotype was picked up a small number of times. CDR3 region: CASSSKRGRAGGDEQFF. As DNA, the CDR3 is TGTGCCAGCAGTTCCAAGCGGGGACGAGCGGGGGGGGATGAGCAGTTCTTC. The rearrangement joins TRBV12-3 or TRBV12-4 to TRBJ2-1; 10 bases are shared with TRBD2. J gave up 8 bases and V 4 bases, and 14 bases lay outside the gene matches. The CDR3 is made up of 17 amino acids.

This sequence joins TRBV27 and TRBJ2-5; D is uncertain. The germline CDR1 and CDR2 sequences are MNHEY and SMNVEV (reference sequence). With 8 bases removed from V and 5 bases from J, the gap between germline ends came to 15 bases. CDR3 length equals 13 residues. The CDR3 DNA is TGTGCCAGCTCGAAGACGAGAAAGGAGACCCAGTACTTC. Translating it yields CASSKTRKETQYF.

In its sample, this clonotype was seen a few times. The chain recombines TRBV24-1 with TRBJ2-2; D is uncertain. Trimming took off 0 bases at V and 4 bases at J, with 2 bases between the two ends. The CDR3 is made up of 13 amino acids. CDR1 is KGHDR, CDR2 SFDVKD, per germline. CDR3 DNA: TGTGCCACCAGTGATTTGACCACCGGGGAGCTGTTTTTT. Translating gives CATSDLTTGELFF.

There are a few counts of this clonotype. The chain is built from TRBV10-3 and TRBJ1-1; D remains ambiguous. CDR3 length: 11 residues. The germline CDR1 and CDR2 sequences are ENHRY and SYGVKD. The germline V and J ends were trimmed by 10 bases and 4 bases, with 10 bases remaining between them. CDR3 sequence reads: CATRTATEAFF. CDR3 sequence (DNA): TGTGCCACGAGGACCGCCACTGAAGCTTTCTTT.

The chain carries TRBV20-1 and TRBJ1-6; D may be TRBD1 (5 bases). The CDR3 has 14 amino acids. V was clipped by 0 bases and J by 7 bases, with 10 bases between them. Per germline, CDR1 DFQATT and CDR2 SNEGSKA (reference sequence). The CDR3: CSARDLRGNSPLHF. The CDR3 coding sequence is TGCAGTGCTAGAGATCTTAGGGGCAATTCACCCCTCCACTTT.

V and J are TRBV4-2 and TRBJ1-5; weak D call: TRBD1 (5 bases). The CDR3 consists of 17 residues. The germline gives CDR1 LGHNA, CDR2 YNFKEQ. Between the trimmed V and J ends, which lost 3 bases and 0 bases, there was a span of 15 bases. CDR3 DNA: TGTGCCAGCAGCCAGGGGCGGAGGGACTATAGCAATCAGCCCCAGCATTTT. The encoded protein is CASSQGRRDYSNQPQHF.